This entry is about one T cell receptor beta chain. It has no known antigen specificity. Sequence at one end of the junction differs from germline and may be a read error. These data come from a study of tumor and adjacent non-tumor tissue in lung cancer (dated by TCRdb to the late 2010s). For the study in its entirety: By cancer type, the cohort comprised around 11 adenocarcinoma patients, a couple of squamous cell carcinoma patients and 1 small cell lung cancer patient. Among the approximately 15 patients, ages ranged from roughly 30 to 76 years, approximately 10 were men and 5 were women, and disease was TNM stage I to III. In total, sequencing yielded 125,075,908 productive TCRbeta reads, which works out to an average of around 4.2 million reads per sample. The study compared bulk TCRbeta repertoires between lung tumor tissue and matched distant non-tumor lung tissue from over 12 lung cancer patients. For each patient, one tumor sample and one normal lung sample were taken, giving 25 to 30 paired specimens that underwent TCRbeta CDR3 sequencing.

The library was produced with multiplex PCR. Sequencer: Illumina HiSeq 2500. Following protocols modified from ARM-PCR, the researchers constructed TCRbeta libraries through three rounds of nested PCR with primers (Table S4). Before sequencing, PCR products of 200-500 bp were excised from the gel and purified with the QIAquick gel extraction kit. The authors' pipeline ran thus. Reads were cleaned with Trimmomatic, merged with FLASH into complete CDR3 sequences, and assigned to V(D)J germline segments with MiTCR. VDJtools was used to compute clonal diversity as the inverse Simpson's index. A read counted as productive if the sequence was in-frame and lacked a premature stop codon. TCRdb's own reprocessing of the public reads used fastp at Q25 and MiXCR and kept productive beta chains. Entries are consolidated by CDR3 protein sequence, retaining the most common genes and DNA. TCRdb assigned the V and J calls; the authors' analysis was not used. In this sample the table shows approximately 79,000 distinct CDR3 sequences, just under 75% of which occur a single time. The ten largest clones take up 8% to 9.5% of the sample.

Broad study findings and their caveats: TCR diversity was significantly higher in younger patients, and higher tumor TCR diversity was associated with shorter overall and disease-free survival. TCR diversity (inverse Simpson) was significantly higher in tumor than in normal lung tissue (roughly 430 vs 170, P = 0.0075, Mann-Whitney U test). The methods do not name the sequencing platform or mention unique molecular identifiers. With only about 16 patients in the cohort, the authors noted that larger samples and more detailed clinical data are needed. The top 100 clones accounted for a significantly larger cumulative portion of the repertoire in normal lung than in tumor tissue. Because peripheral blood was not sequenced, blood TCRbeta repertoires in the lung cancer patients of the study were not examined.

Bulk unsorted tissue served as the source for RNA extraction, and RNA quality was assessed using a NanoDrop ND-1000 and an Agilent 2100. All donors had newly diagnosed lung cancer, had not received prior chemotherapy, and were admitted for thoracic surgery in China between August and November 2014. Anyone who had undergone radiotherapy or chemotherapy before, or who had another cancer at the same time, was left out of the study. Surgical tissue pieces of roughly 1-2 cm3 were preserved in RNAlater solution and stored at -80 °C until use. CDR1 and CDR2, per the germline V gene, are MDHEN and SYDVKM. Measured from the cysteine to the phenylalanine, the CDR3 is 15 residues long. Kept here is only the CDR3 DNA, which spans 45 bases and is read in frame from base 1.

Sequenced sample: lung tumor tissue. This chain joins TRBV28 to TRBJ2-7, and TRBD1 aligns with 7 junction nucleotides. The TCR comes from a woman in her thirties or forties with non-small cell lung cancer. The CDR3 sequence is CASSLIADRAYELHF. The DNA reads TGTGCCAGCAGTCTGATCGCTGACAGGGCCTACGAGCTGCACTTC.